The clone carrying this T cell receptor beta chain showed up many times. Its cognate antigen is unknown. The CDR3 totals 14 residues. Trimming removed 6 bases at V and 6 bases at J, with 15 bases between. The data were taken from a study of T cells in Graves' hyperthyroidism and ophthalmopathy. Points from the study as a whole: Blood also contained most expanded thyroid clonotypes above 0.001.

In making diagnoses, clinical symptoms, serum thyroxine and TRAb, thyroid ultrasound and orbital computed tomography were all used. There were TCR beta CDR3 regions amplified from RNA transcripts. Researchers ran a first-round RT-PCR on the TCR CDR3 using the HTBI primer set. A single record per CDR3 protein comes from TCRdb applying MiXCR to the multiplex PCR reads. The sample lists 490,000 or so distinct CDR3 sequences; roughly 16% were seen once. V usage is TRBV12-3 or TRBV12-4 and J usage is TRBJ1-5, with D maybe TRBD1 (5 bases). The receptor was derived from a woman between 25 and 40 years old with Graves' ophthalmopathy. Sequencing was carried out using blood. DNA of the CDR3: TGTGCCAGCAGCCAGGGAGGCGATAGTCAGCCCCAGCATTTT. This sequence encodes CASSQGGDSQPQHF.